The present T cell receptor (beta chain) was sequenced within a study of cytomegalovirus exposure and HLA in healthy donors. Study results and limitations: Later analysis suggested links between common viral pathogens and several top significant clusters.

Trimming removed 7 bases from V and 7 bases from J; junction bases left unmatched: 7. CDR1 is MNHNS and CDR2 is SASEGT in the germline V gene. CDR3 length equals 14 residues. The primer mix had 60 Vbeta and 13 Jbeta primers. Original processing methods: The count from a later analysis was roughly 80 million unique TCR beta chains, around 10 million of them shared. Produced via immunoSEQ multiplex PCR; TCRdb's table is partial and in-frame only. V and J calls and clone size are as listed in that table; D and trimming were resolved from the DNA. This table holds 35,000 to 45,000 clones. Notes on this clone: Its antigen is not known.

This sequence originates from a human donor in good health. What was sequenced was PBMCs. This chain uses TRBV6-1 with TRBJ1-6, with 7 bases matching TRBD1. CDR3 DNA: TGTGCCAGCAACACAGGGGAAGAAAATTCACCCCTCCACTTT. It codes for CASNTGEENSPLHF.